These 11 T cell receptor beta chains share one sample of origin, sequenced in a study of OX40 agonist ivuxolimab in advanced cancers. Method: immunoSEQ multiplex PCR; TCRdb's copy keeps in-frame clones and lacks some. Of around 97,000 clones listed, roughly four fifths are singletons. Here the sequenced sample was CD4+ or CD8+ T cells sorted from blood, taken in a trial of the OX40 agonist ivuxolimab. All receptors derive from an adult with an advanced solid tumor such as melanoma, head and neck, liver or kidney cancer.

J is TRBJ1-1 and V is TRBV29-1; no firm D call. The ends were cut back, 3 bases at V and 4 bases at J, with 3 bases in the middle. The CDR3 covers 10 residues. Germline assignment: CDR1 SQVTM and CDR2 ANQGSEA. CDR3 sequence: CSVDRTEAFF. The CDR3, as DNA: TGCAGCGTTGATCGCACTGAAGCTTTCTTT.

Only a few counts were recorded for this clone. The chain combines TRBV25-1 with TRBJ1-1; D uncertain. This CDR3 has 11 residues. Germline CDR1 and CDR2: MGHDK and SYGVNS. Trimming pared 4 bases from V and 7 bases from J, leaving 7 bases between. The CDR3 DNA reads TGTGCCAGCAGTGTGACTGGTGAAGCTTTCTTT. This gives the protein CASSVTGEAFF.

CDR3 region: CASTQTGDSNQPQHF. For the CDR3, the DNA is TGTGCCAGCACCCAGACAGGGGATAGCAATCAGCCCCAGCATTTT. The rearrangement joins TRBV7-2 to TRBJ1-5; TRBD1 agrees at 8 bases. Germline trimming cut 7 bases from V and 0 bases from J; bases unmatched to any gene: 5. Looked up from germline, CDR1 is SGHTA and CDR2 is FQGNSA. The CDR3 is made up of 15 amino acids.

The chain has TRBV18 and TRBJ2-4, with D possibly matching TRBD2 (5 bases). This CDR3 region has 13 residues. Germline lookup yields CDR1 KGHSH and CDR2 LQKENI. Trimming took 6 bases from V and 8 from J, leaving 14 bases between them. The CDR3 DNA reads TGTGCCAGCTCCACGCGGGTGATAGACATTCAGTACTTC. Protein sequence: CASSTRVIDIQYF.

The gene calls are TRBV5-6 and TRBJ1-1; 8 bases line up with TRBD1. The germline V gene has CDR1 SGHDT and CDR2 YYEEEE. V shed 1 base and J 2 bases; nucleotides not matched to a gene: 7. CDR3 length: 16 residues. The CDR3 protein is CASSLSRGRLNTEAFF. The CDR3, as DNA: TGTGCCAGCAGCTTGAGCAGGGGGCGGTTAAACACTGAAGCTTTCTTT.

The genes are TRBV7-2 and TRBJ2-1, with TRBD2 identical over 9 bases. Trimming took 8 bases from V and 1 from J; bases not matched to a gene: 12. The CDR3 length is 17 residues. Per the germline V gene, CDR1 is SGHTA and CDR2 is FQGNSA. CDR3 sequence: CASLGREGPGSYNEQFF. Here the CDR3 DNA reads TGTGCCAGCCTAGGGCGGGAGGGCCCGGGATCCTACAATGAGCAGTTCTTC.

This clone was seen just once. The chain carries TRBV5-6 and TRBJ2-2, with D uncertain. Deletions cut 3 bases from V and 1 base from J, with 19 bases between. The CDR3 covers 18 residues. The germline V gene has CDR1 SGHDT and CDR2 YYEEEE. The CDR3 loop reads CASSSLHSGVMNTGELFF. The CDR3 DNA reads as TGTGCCAGCAGCTCCCTACACTCTGGGGTAATGAACACCGGGGAGCTGTTTTTT.

The chain is built from TRBV28 and TRBJ1-1, with 8 bases fitting TRBD1. The CDR3 is made up of 10 amino acids. CDR1 is MDHEN, CDR2 SYDVKM, per germline. After removal of 10 bases from V and 11 bases from J, the junction contained 6 bases not matched to a gene. The CDR3 loop is CATYQGAAFF. CDR3 sequence (DNA): TGTGCCACTTACCAGGGGGCGGCTTTCTTT. Looking up the rest from reference TRBV28 and TRBJ1-1 gives the full variable domain: DVKVTQSSRYLVKRTGEKVFLECVQDMDHENMFWYRQDPGLGLRLIYFSYDVKMKEKGDIPEGYSVSREKKERFSLILESASTNQTSMYLCATYQGAAFFGQGTRLTVV.

This sequence joins TRBV11-1 and TRBJ2-2; 12 bases map to TRBD2. CDR3 length equals 18 residues. CDR1 SGHAT and CDR2 FQDESV come from the germline V gene (reference sequence). Trimming cost V 2 bases and J 3 bases; bases outside gene matches: 7. The CDR3 sequence is CASSLYALAGGHTGELFF. DNA for the CDR3: TGTGCCAGCAGCTTATACGCTCTAGCGGGAGGGCACACCGGGGAGCTGTTTTTT.

This clone was seen more than once but under ten times. Other DNA sequences in this specimen translate into the identical CDR3. This rearrangement joins TRBV7-2 to TRBJ2-7, with unresolved D. CDR1 is SGHTA and CDR2 is FQGNSA in the germline V gene. The CDR3 covers 12 residues. Trimming cost V 2 bases and J 5 bases, with 7 bases left between them. CDR3 in DNA: TGTGCCAGCAGCTTATCAAGGCACGAGCAGTACTTC. Translating gives CASSLSRHEQYF.

The chain uses TRBV7-2 and TRBJ2-1; TRBD2 agrees at 11 bases. The CDR3 contains 15 residues. Germline lookup yields CDR1 SGHTA and CDR2 FQGNSA. Unmatched junction bases numbered 4, after V lost 5 bases and J lost 4 bases. CDR3 residues: CASSPWTSGYNEQFF. As DNA, the CDR3 is TGTGCCAGCAGCCCGTGGACTAGCGGGTACAATGAGCAGTTCTTC. The full variable domain, its missing parts supplied by reference TRBV7-2 and TRBJ2-1, is GAGVSQSPSNKVTEKGKDVELRCDPISGHTALYWYRQSLGQGLEFLIYFQGNSAPDKSGLPSDRFSAERTGGSVSTLTIQRTQQEDSAVYLCASSPWTSGYNEQFFGPGTRLTVL.